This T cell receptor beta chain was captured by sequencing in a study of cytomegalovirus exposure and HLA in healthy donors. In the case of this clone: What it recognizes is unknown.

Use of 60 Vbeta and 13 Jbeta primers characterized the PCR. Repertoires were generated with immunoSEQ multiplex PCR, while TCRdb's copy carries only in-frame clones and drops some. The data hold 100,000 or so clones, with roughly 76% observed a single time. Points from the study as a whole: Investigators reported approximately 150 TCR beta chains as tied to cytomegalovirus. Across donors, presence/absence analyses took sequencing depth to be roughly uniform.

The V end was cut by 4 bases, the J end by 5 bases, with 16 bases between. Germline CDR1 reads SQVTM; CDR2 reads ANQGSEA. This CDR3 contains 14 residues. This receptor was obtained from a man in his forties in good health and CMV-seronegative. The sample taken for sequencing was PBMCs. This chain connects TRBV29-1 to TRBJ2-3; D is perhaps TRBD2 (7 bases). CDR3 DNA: TGCAGCGTTGTGCGGGGGCCCCTAAAAGATACGCAGTATTTT. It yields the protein CSVVRGPLKDTQYF.